This T cell receptor beta chain was retrieved from a study of CD8 T cells in Susac syndrome (dated by TCRdb to the late 2010s). The study in broad terms: Repertoire sequencing was used to test whether CD8+ T cell activation and differentiation in Susac syndrome was antigen driven. Points the paper makes about the study in general: The study acknowledged that relatively few individuals were included in the TCR sequencing and HLA analysis.

V lost 2 bases and J lost 8 bases; the stretch between them is 21 bases long. In the germline V gene (reference sequence), CDR1 corresponds to LGHDT and CDR2 to YNNKEL. The CDR3 contains 16 residues, cysteine and phenylalanine counted. Only the CDR3 portion is preserved as DNA: 48 bases, with reading frame beginning at the first base. RNA was extracted with the RNeasy kit and 0.5 to 1 ug was reverse transcribed using random hexamers. The immunoSEQ multiplex PCR assay, covering 54 Vbeta and 13 Jbeta segments, was used to amplify TCR beta CDR3 regions. Bias from PCR amplification was corrected by using a synthetic template baseline for primer optimization and for computational correction. Processing in the source paper ran as follows. Only productive sequences were kept, with reads annotated to V, D and J genes according to IMGT and analyzed in immunoSEQ Analyzer. Clonality was calculated as one minus the Shannon entropy normalized by log2 of the number of productive unique sequences. For each patient and control, public and private clones were evaluated within the 100 most prevalent clones. Clones were defined as Susac-specific when absent from the healthy and MS cohorts, from about 970 published viral clones and from other ImmuneACCESS disease sequences. TCRdb redid the processing of the public reads, applying fastp at Q25 and MiXCR, and retained in-frame beta chains. Rows merge per CDR3 protein into single entries with the most common DNA and genes. The V and J calls, along with clone size, are taken from TCRdb and not from the paper's own processing. The sample includes some 200,000 distinct CDR3 sequences, with about 95% observed a single time. The ten largest clones capture approximately 0.097% of the sample.

Peripheral blood CD8+ and CD4+ T cells from healthy donors, Susac syndrome patients and multiple sclerosis patients were profiled by high-throughput TCR beta sequencing. Treatment-naive patients with stable or active relapsing-remitting disease fulfilling revised McDonald criteria were used as multiple sclerosis controls. Bulk CD8+ and CD4+ T cells were purified magnetically by negative isolation, whereas CD8+ TEMRA cells were enriched by FACS. Blood was collected in EDTA tubes and processed within 24 hours, with PBMCs isolated through density gradient centrifugation. PBMCs destined for TCR sequencing were cryopreserved in liquid nitrogen and later thawed in a 37 °C water bath. The sorted or isolated CD4+, CD8+ and CD8+ TEMRA cells reached a purity of at least 90%. With respect to this clonotype: Its antigen is currently not known. No clone much larger than this one lies a single base away; base qualities are absent.

This chain is built from TRBV3-1 and TRBJ1-2; TRBD1 could be the D gene, as 5 bases match. The sample consisted of CD4+ T cells from PBMCs. The TCR comes from a human donor with multiple sclerosis. The DNA sequence is as follows: TGTGCCAGCAGCCAAAATGCTGGACAATGGCAACGGGGCTACACCTTC. This translates into CASSQNAGQWQRGYTF.